The 20 T cell receptor beta chains given below trace back to one sample, sequenced in a study of graft-versus-host responses after intestinal transplantation. Sequencing used immunoSEQ multiplex PCR; TCRdb keeps in-frame clones, though not all of them. The repertoire holds tens of thousands of clones, with roughly nine tenths as singletons. The source was PBMCs, collected roughly 65 days after intestinal transplantation. These receptors came from a human patient who received an intestinal transplant, so some T cells may come from the graft donor.

This clone was recorded once. This sequence joins TRBV5-6 and TRBJ2-1; 7 nucleotides line up with TRBD2. Germline CDR1 and CDR2: SGHDT and YYEEEE. Losses at the gene ends were 3 bases for V and 3 bases for J; bases not matched to a gene: 6. The CDR3 consists of 15 residues. The CDR3 is CASSSWAGVYNEQFF. CDR3 bases: TGTGCCAGCAGCTCATGGGCGGGGGTCTACAATGAGCAGTTCTTC.

The chain carries TRBV6-5 and TRBJ2-1, with unresolved D. Trimming cost V 6 bases and J 6 bases, with 6 bases left between them. Germline-derived CDR1 and CDR2 are MNHEY and SVGAGI. CDR3 length: 11 amino acids. The CDR3 sequence: CASSRLNEQFF. In DNA, the CDR3 is TGTGCCAGCAGCCGCCTCAATGAGCAGTTCTTC.

V and J are TRBV11-3 and TRBJ1-2; a weak D match, TRBD1 (5 bases). Germline CDR1 is SGHNT and CDR2 is YENEEA. CDR3 length: 13 residues. The germline V and J ends were trimmed by 5 bases and 4 bases, with 11 bases remaining between them. The CDR3 is CASSHRDPYGYTF. The CDR3 bases are TGTGCCAGCAGCCACCGGGACCCCTATGGCTACACCTTC.

Only a few counts were recorded for this clone. The V and J genes are TRBV6-6 and TRBJ1-2; D unresolved. The CDR3 runs to 11 residues. The germline V and J ends were trimmed by 7 bases and 10 bases, with 13 bases remaining between them. Germline V lookup: CDR1 MNHNY, CDR2 SVGAGI (reference sequence). The CDR3, as DNA: TGTGCCAGCACCCAAAGGGATAACTACACCTTC. Amino acids: CASTQRDNYTF.

This chain links TRBV11-3 with TRBJ2-7; D gene ambiguous. Trimming removed 0 bases at V and 3 bases at J, with 12 bases between. This CDR3 comprises 15 residues. Per the germline V gene, CDR1 is SGHNT and CDR2 is YENEEA. CDR3 DNA sequence: TGTGCCAGCAGCTTAGATGGGGTAATTGACTACGAGCAGTACTTC. Translated: CASSLDGVIDYEQYF.

The V and J genes are TRBV19 and TRBJ2-2; D gene uncertain. Germline assignment: CDR1 LNHDA and CDR2 SQIVND (reference sequence). The CDR3 totals 15 residues. Between the trimmed V and J ends, which lost 7 bases and 2 bases, there was a span of 14 bases. CDR3 amino acids: CASTPGKGNTGELFF. The DNA for the CDR3 is TGTGCCAGTACCCCTGGGAAGGGAAACACCGGGGAGCTGTTTTTT.

This clone was seen just once. V gene TRBV7-2 combines with J gene TRBJ2-1; tentative D call: TRBD2 (6 bases). V was cut by 1 base and J by 4 bases, with 14 bases left in between. From germline, CDR1 is SGHTA and CDR2 FQGNSA. The CDR3 is made up of 16 amino acids. The CDR3 DNA sequence: TGTGCCAGCAGCTTAGAGGGTCTAGCGCTTTACAATGAGCAGTTCTTC. Its protein product is CASSLEGLALYNEQFF.

V and J are TRBV9 and TRBJ2-7, with D perhaps being TRBD1 or TRBD2 (5 bases each). CDR1 is SGDLS, CDR2 YYNGEE, per germline. Trimming removed 0 bases from V and 0 bases from J, with 10 bases in between. The CDR3 consists of 15 residues. CDR3 coding DNA: TGTGCCAGCAGCGTAGGGTCAGGGAGCTCCTACGAGCAGTACTTC. Encoded protein: CASSVGSGSSYEQYF.

V gene TRBV6-6 combines with J gene TRBJ1-2; TRBD1 aligns across 10 bases. This CDR3 has 12 amino acids. After removal of 9 bases from V and 6 bases from J, the junction contained 4 bases not matched to a gene. Germline CDR1 reads MNHNY; CDR2 reads SVGAGI (reference sequence). CDR3 DNA: TGTGCCAGTTCCGGGACAGGGGATGGCTACACCTTC. Its protein is CASSGTGDGYTF.

The chain is built from TRBV6-5 and TRBJ2-7; D gene unclear. The CDR3 covers 12 residues. Germline lookup yields CDR1 MNHEY and CDR2 SVGAGI. Trimming took off 11 bases at V and 5 bases at J, with 16 bases between the two ends. The CDR3 loop is CASQGSGDEQYF. CDR3 in DNA: TGTGCCTCCCAAGGGTCAGGCGACGAGCAGTACTTC.

This clone appeared a single time. The CDR3 reads CSVEAQGISVYEQYF. CDR3 nucleotide sequence: TGCAGCGTTGAGGCTCAGGGGATCTCGGTATACGAGCAGTACTTC. V usage is TRBV29-1 and J usage is TRBJ2-7; D perhaps matches TRBD1 (6 bases). V was cut by 3 bases and J by 4 bases, with 19 bases left in between. The CDR3 is made up of 15 amino acids. Germline V CDR1 and CDR2: SQVTM, ANQGSEA.

The V and J genes are TRBV9 and TRBJ2-3; possible D gene TRBD2, 7 bases. V was clipped by 4 bases and J by 1 base, with 16 bases between them. The CDR3 is 16 residues long. CDR1 and CDR2 from the germline V gene are SGDLS and YYNGEE. CDR3 sequence: CASSPEGGAGTDTQYF. DNA for the CDR3: TGTGCCAGCAGCCCCGAGGGGGGGGCTGGCACAGATACGCAGTATTTT.

This sequence joins TRBV9 and TRBJ1-5; TRBD1 agrees at 7 bases. The CDR3 loop spans 15 amino acids. The trim removed 4 bases at V and 0 bases at J, leaving 4 bases unmatched. The germline gives CDR1 SGDLS, CDR2 YYNGEE. CDR3: CASSTGAYSNQPQHF. For the CDR3, the DNA is TGTGCCAGCAGCACAGGGGCATATAGCAATCAGCCCCAGCATTTT.

The CDR3 reads CASSYGTGFYGYTF. Written as DNA, the CDR3 is TGTGCCAGCAGTTACGGGACAGGGTTCTATGGCTACACCTTC. The chain carries TRBV6-5 and TRBJ1-2; 9 nucleotides match TRBD1. The CDR3 is made up of 14 amino acids. The germline gives CDR1 MNHEY, CDR2 SVGAGI. The trim removed 2 bases at V and 4 bases at J, leaving 2 bases unmatched.

The sample holds a few counts of this clone. The chain links TRBV7-2 to TRBJ2-3, with no clear D. The germline V gene encodes CDR1 SGHTA and CDR2 FQGNSA. The CDR3 totals 11 residues. With 3 bases removed from V and 6 bases from J, the gap between germline ends came to 4 bases. DNA for the CDR3: TGTGCCAGCAGCTTCGGGGATACGCAGTATTTT. Its protein product is CASSFGDTQYF.

The chain is built from TRBV9 and TRBJ2-2; D is ambiguous. The V gene lost 4 bases and the J gene lost 9 bases, with 7 bases spanning the gap. Germline V gene lookup returns CDR1 SGDLS and CDR2 YYNGEE. The CDR3 is 11 residues long. The CDR3 loop reads CASSSLRELFF. The CDR3 DNA reads TGTGCCAGCAGCTCCCTCCGGGAGCTGTTTTTT. Supplemented by reference TRBV9 and TRBJ2-2, the full variable domain reads DSGVTQTPKHLITATGQRVTLRCSPRSGDLSVYWYQQSLDQGLQFLIQYYNGEERAKGNILERFSAQQFPDLHSELNLSSLELGDSALYFCASSSLRELFFGEGSRLTVL.

The gene calls are TRBV13 and TRBJ2-1; D is perhaps TRBD2 (6 bases). The ends were cut back, 1 base at V and 4 bases at J, with 14 bases in the middle. The CDR3 has 16 residues. Germline loops: CDR1 PRHDT, CDR2 FYEKMQ (reference sequence). CDR3 sequence: CASSLVPGLPYNEQFF. DNA of the CDR3: TGTGCCAGCAGCTTAGTCCCGGGACTGCCTTACAATGAGCAGTTCTTC.

The chain joins TRBV7-2 to TRBJ2-5, with 10 positions matching TRBD2. CDR1 and CDR2 from the germline V gene are SGHTA and FQGNSA. V was pared by 0 bases and J by 9 bases, with 4 bases of the junction left unmatched. This CDR3 contains 14 residues. In DNA form, the CDR3 reads TGTGCCAGCAGCTTAGCGCCTAGCGGGGGCCCCCAGTACTTC. It yields the protein CASSLAPSGGPQYF.

In its sample, this clone was seen once. The chain is built from TRBV25-1 and TRBJ2-3; a possible D gene is TRBD1 (6 bases). The CDR3 consists of 14 residues. V lost 1 base, J lost 4 bases, and 9 bases lay in between. From germline, CDR1 is MGHDK and CDR2 SYGVNS. The CDR3 coding sequence is TGTGCCAGCAGTGAATCAGGGGTGGCAGATACGCAGTATTTT. Translating gives CASSESGVADTQYF.

The rearrangement uses TRBV9 and TRBJ2-2, with D maybe TRBD1 (5 bases). The V and J ends lost 3 bases and 8 bases respectively, with 8 bases between them. This CDR3 is 12 amino acids long. Germline loops: CDR1 SGDLS, CDR2 YYNGEE. Written as DNA, the CDR3 is TGTGCCAGCAGCGGCGACAGAGGGGAGCTGTTTTTT. Encoded protein: CASSGDRGELFF.